Below, 3 T cell receptor beta chains from the same sample are listed, as sequenced in a study of cytotoxic CD8 clonotypes in ibrutinib-treated CLL. TCRdb keeps only in-frame clones here, not all; method: immunoSEQ multiplex PCR. The sample contains tens of thousands of clones, approximately 69% of which appear only once. Source: PBMCs, taken after 12 months of ibrutinib treatment. These receptors were taken from a human donor with chronic lymphocytic leukemia.

This clone was recorded a few times. V is TRBV27 and J is TRBJ1-2; D gene uncertain. This CDR3 spans 15 amino acids. V lost 5 bases to trimming and J lost 4 bases, with 17 bases between them. Per germline, CDR1 MNHEY and CDR2 SMNVEV (reference sequence). CDR3 DNA: TGTGCCAGCAGTCCAGGACCTCTCCCCATCTATGGCTACACCTTC. Translation: CASSPGPLPIYGYTF.

The J gene is TRBJ2-7, the V gene TRBV30, with TRBD1 identical over 9 bases. The CDR3 covers 16 residues. The germline CDR1 and CDR2 sequences are GTSNPN and SVGIG (reference sequence). After removal of 0 bases from V and 3 bases from J, the junction contained 9 bases not matched to a gene. The CDR3, as DNA: TGTGCCTGGAGTGTACCTACGACAGGGGGGTTCTACGAGCAGTACTTC. As protein: CAWSVPTTGGFYEQYF.

This chain links TRBV7-8 with TRBJ2-1; TRBD1 or TRBD2 may be the D gene (5 bases each). The CDR3 spans 14 residues. Deletions cut 8 bases from V and 2 bases from J, with 13 bases between. Germline values: CDR1 SGHVS, CDR2 FQNEAQ. The CDR3 here is CASPRGATYNEQFF. CDR3 nucleotide sequence: TGTGCCAGCCCCCGGGGCGCGACCTACAATGAGCAGTTCTTC.